The sequence of this T cell receptor beta chain was determined in a study of shared T cell receptors in the human thymus. This clone showed up just once. This CDR3 region has 17 residues. V shed 6 bases and J 2 bases; nucleotides not matched to a gene: 13. CDR1 is LNHDA, CDR2 SQIVND, per germline (reference sequence). Here immunoSEQ multiplex PCR was the method, and the copy in TCRdb shows in-frame clones only, minus some. The sample has hundreds of thousands of clones; more than 75% are singletons. Separately, the same data were catalogued under a study of human thymus T cells. That source adds: From resections taken during corrective heart surgery, the thymus tissue was obtained. The authors found apparently biased V and J gene usage in thymic and blood repertoires. Related research has reported that thymic repertoires overlap highly among unrelated individuals.

The sequence derives from a boy under two years old with a congenital heart defect. The chain combines TRBV19 with TRBJ1-5, with 7 bases aligning to TRBD1. The sample consisted of thymocytes. The CDR3 reads CASSPTGWNRGNQPQHF. The CDR3 DNA reads TGTGCCAGTAGCCCGACAGGGTGGAATCGTGGCAATCAGCCCCAGCATTTT.